This T cell receptor beta chain was obtained from a study of Graves' ophthalmopathy and Graves' hyperthyroidism. The study, taken as a whole, reports: It was with around 67% sensitivity and about 72% specificity that the model predicted ophthalmopathy progression.

Looked up from germline, CDR1 is SGHTA and CDR2 is FQGNSA. The CDR3 consists of 14 residues. V trimming: 1 base; J trimming: 5 bases; junction bases outside the gene matches: 2. If no ophthalmopathy appeared within 18 months of follow-up, hyperthyroidism was termed stable. About this clonotype: Its cognate antigen is unknown.

Amplification from RNA transcripts yielded the TCR beta CDR3 regions. The first-round RT-PCR employed HTBI primers together with the Qiagen OneStep RT-PCR kit. A multiplex PCR was then performed as the second round. TCRdb fed the multiplex PCR reads into MiXCR, producing one record per CDR3 protein. The sample shows a few hundred thousand distinct CDR3 sequences, 15% to 17% of them seen only once. The origin of this receptor is a woman aged 18-29 years with stable Graves' hyperthyroidism. The sequenced material came from peripheral blood. The genes are TRBV7-2 and TRBJ2-5; the match to TRBD1 covers 9 bases. The CDR3 region has the DNA TGTGCCAGCAGCTTAGGGGGGACAGGGGAGACCCAGTACTTC. Encoded protein: CASSLGGTGETQYF.